The 14 T cell receptor beta chains listed next were all sequenced from one sample in a study of blood T cell repertoires in COVID-19. This table comes from immunoSEQ multiplex PCR, and its TCRdb copy is limited to in-frame clones, with some not included. Of fewer than 200,000 clones in the sample, roughly 87% were seen once. Sequenced sample: PBMCs or T cells enriched from blood (not recorded which). The receptors were sampled from a human donor with acute COVID-19. The donor label of this sample is uncertain.

A single count supports this clone. V usage is TRBV15 and J usage is TRBJ1-4; D not certain. Trimming stripped 3 bases from V and 0 bases from J, with 11 bases between. Germline V CDR1 and CDR2: LNHNV, YYDKDF (reference sequence). The CDR3 is 16 residues long. The CDR3 here is CATSSFLGATNEKLFF. The DNA for the CDR3 is TGTGCCACCAGCAGCTTCCTCGGGGCAACTAATGAAAAACTGTTTTTT.

The chain is built from TRBV29-1 and TRBJ1-2, with D possibly matching TRBD1 (6 bases). The CDR3 has 13 amino acids. Germline V gives CDR1 SQVTM, CDR2 ANQGSEA. With 4 bases removed from V and 3 bases from J, the gap between germline ends came to 12 bases. CDR3: CSVVSGVDYGYTF. CDR3 DNA: TGCAGCGTTGTCTCAGGGGTGGACTATGGCTACACCTTC.

The CDR3 nucleotides read TGCAGCGTGACGGCTCCGGAGACGGACACTGAAGCTTTCTTT. Its protein product is CSVTAPETDTEAFF. J is TRBJ1-1 and V is TRBV29-1; D unresolved. V was trimmed by 6 bases and J by 3 bases, leaving 17 bases between them. CDR3 length: 14 residues. The germline gives CDR1 SQVTM, CDR2 ANQGSEA.

V and J are TRBV7-9 and TRBJ2-3, with 14 nucleotides matching TRBD2. This CDR3 spans 17 amino acids. Germline V lookup: CDR1 SEHNR, CDR2 FQNEAQ (reference sequence). The V segment lost 6 bases and the J segment 6 bases; nucleotides outside the gene matches: 11. Here the CDR3 DNA reads TGTGCCAGCAGACCTCCGGGACTAGCGGGGGATCTTGATACGCAGTATTTT. Amino acids: CASRPPGLAGDLDTQYF.

The chain combines TRBV13 with TRBJ2-7, with 8 positions matching TRBD1. Germline-derived CDR1 and CDR2 are PRHDT and FYEKMQ (reference sequence). With V trimmed by 2 bases and J by 2 bases, 5 bases remained unmatched. The CDR3 covers 15 residues. The CDR3 DNA sequence: TGTGCCAGCAGCTTACGCATGACAGGGGCCTACGAGCAGTACTTC. Protein: CASSLRMTGAYEQYF. The variable domain in full, completed from reference TRBV13 and TRBJ2-7, reads AAGVIQSPRHLIKEKRETATLKCYPIPRHDTVYWYQQGPGQDPQFLISFYEKMQSDKGSIPDRFSAQQFSDYHSELNMSSLELGDSALYFCASSLRMTGAYEQYFGPGTRLTVT.

CDR3 loop: CASSYSSRGHEQYF. Written as DNA, the CDR3 is TGTGCCAGCAGTTACTCGTCCAGGGGGCACGAGCAGTACTTC. This rearrangement joins TRBV6-5 to TRBJ2-7, with TRBD1 matching over 8 bases. The CDR3 extends over 14 amino acids. Germline assignment: CDR1 MNHEY and CDR2 SVGAGI. V lost 0 bases to trimming and J lost 5 bases; unmatched junction nucleotides: 3.

The genes are TRBV6-5 and TRBJ2-7, with D possibly TRBD2 on 6 matching bases. The length of the CDR3 is 15 residues. V was trimmed by 6 bases and J by 3 bases, leaving 18 bases between them. Germline V gene lookup returns CDR1 MNHEY and CDR2 SVGAGI. The CDR3 loop reads CASSPKWQGGYEQYF. DNA for the CDR3: TGTGCCAGCAGCCCCAAGTGGCAGGGAGGCTACGAGCAGTACTTC.

The chain employs TRBV2 and TRBJ1-2; TRBD1 agrees at 8 bases. Trimming removed 2 bases from V and 12 bases from J; junction bases left unmatched: 11. This CDR3 region has 14 residues. Germline V gene data show CDR1 as SNHLY and CDR2 as FYNNEI. CDR3 sequence: CASSESAGQADNTF. CDR3 DNA: TGTGCCAGCAGTGAATCGGCGGGACAGGCTGACAACACCTTC.

The chain has TRBV4-2 and TRBJ1-1; 8 bases are a match to TRBD1. V lost 4 bases and J lost 2; bases outside the gene matches: 27. Germline assignment: CDR1 LGHNA and CDR2 YNFKEQ. CDR3 length: 22 residues. The CDR3 sequence is CASSRRRDSGGAGMALNTEAFF. The CDR3 DNA is TGTGCCAGCAGCCGTCGGCGTGATTCAGGGGGCGCAGGAATGGCCCTAAACACTGAAGCTTTCTTT.

This clone appeared a few times. The genes are TRBV20-1 and TRBJ2-7; TRBD1 matches at 8 bases. V was clipped by 3 bases and J by 2 bases; unmatched bases: 6. This CDR3 region has 14 residues. The germline V gene has CDR1 DFQATT and CDR2 SNEGSKA (reference sequence). The CDR3 nucleotides read TGCAGTGCTAGTTCACAGGGGGGTACCTACGAGCAGTACTTC. Residues: CSASSQGGTYEQYF.

The chain links TRBV4-3 to TRBJ2-7, with D tentatively TRBD1 (6 bases). The V and J ends lost 5 bases and 3 bases respectively, with 17 bases between them. There are 15 residues in the CDR3. Germline V lookup: CDR1 LGHNA, CDR2 YSLEER. The CDR3 nucleotides read TGCGCCAGCAGCTCTCAGGTCAGGGGTCGCTACGAGCAGTACTTC. Protein sequence: CASSSQVRGRYEQYF.

V and J are TRBV6-5 and TRBJ2-3; D is possibly TRBD2 (6 bases). Trimming took off 7 bases at V and 4 bases at J, with 15 bases between the two ends. The CDR3 totals 14 residues. Germline V lookup: CDR1 MNHEY, CDR2 SVGAGI. The CDR3 DNA follows: TGTGCCAGCACCATGTCAGGGAGGTCAGATACGCAGTATTTT. Residues: CASTMSGRSDTQYF.

Turning to this clone: The CDR3 does not close with the conserved phenylalanine or tryptophan, likely indicating a read error. The chain recombines TRBV4-1 with TRBJ2-7; 8 nucleotides align to TRBD2. Germline V gene sequence: CDR1 MGHRA, CDR2 YSYEKL. The length of the CDR3 is 14 residues. V lost 3 bases and J lost 6; bases outside the gene matches: 7. The CDR3 spells CASSHLGGAGEQYL. The CDR3 DNA reads TGCGCCAGCAGCCACCTCGGGGGGGCTGGCGAGCAGTACCTC.

The chain combines TRBV28 with TRBJ1-2, with 8 bases identical to TRBD1. The germline V gene encodes CDR1 MDHEN and CDR2 SYDVKM. V lost 2 bases, J lost 7 bases, and 6 bases stayed unmatched. The CDR3 totals 14 residues. The chain's CDR3 is CASSLGGQGSGYTF. The CDR3 bases are TGTGCCAGCAGTTTAGGAGGACAGGGATCTGGCTACACCTTC.